Presented here are 3 T cell receptor beta chains from one specimen sequenced in a study of OX40 agonist ivuxolimab in advanced cancers. Library generation was performed with the immunoSEQ multiplex PCR assay. Imported from immuneACCESS, the table was reduced by TCRdb to in-frame sequences with V and J called. These copies leave out some clones; in studies compared against another copy, an unresolved V gene accounts for under half, and the cause of the remainder is not known. The sample table holds about 120,000 clones, of which roughly 93% were seen once. In total, the top ten clones hold over 0.15% of the sample. The sequencing used CD4+ or CD8+ T cells sorted from blood, collected in a trial of the OX40 agonist ivuxolimab. The origin of the receptors is an adult with an advanced solid tumor such as melanoma, head and neck, liver or kidney cancer.

J is TRBJ1-1 and V is TRBV2, with 7 bases identical to TRBD1. This CDR3 has 13 amino acids. CDR1 is SNHLY, CDR2 FYNNEI, per germline. The trim removed 10 bases at V and 3 bases at J, leaving 8 bases unmatched. The DNA for the CDR3 is TGTGCCATAAGGGAGGGGGCAGACACTGAAGCTTTCTTT. Translated: CAIREGADTEAFF.

The V and J genes are TRBV5-6 and TRBJ2-2; the D gene is possibly TRBD2 (6 bases). V lost 5 bases, J lost 6 bases, and 14 bases lay in between. The CDR3 is made up of 14 amino acids. The germline V gene has CDR1 SGHDT and CDR2 YYEEEE. The CDR3 spells CASRRDPGPGELFF. CDR3 coding DNA: TGTGCCAGCAGGCGGGACCCGGGACCCGGGGAGCTGTTTTTT.

The rearrangement uses TRBV7-2 and TRBJ2-3, with 8 bases fitting TRBD2. V dropped 4 bases and J dropped 1; count of bases not matched to a gene: 1. CDR3 length: 14 residues. Germline V lookup: CDR1 SGHTA, CDR2 FQGNSA. The CDR3 region has the DNA TGTGCCAGCAGCTGGCGGGGGGGCACAGATACGCAGTATTTT. Protein: CASSWRGGTDTQYF.